This entry lists 22 T cell receptor beta chains sequenced from one sample in a study of T cells in tumors after PD-1 blockade. Assay used: immunoSEQ multiplex PCR; TCRdb lists only in-frame clones, some missing. The sample gives roughly 47,000 clones, 79% of which show up once; 15% to 20% is in the top ten. Sequencing was performed on PBMCs, taken before anti-PD-1 treatment. The receptors were sampled from a human donor with basal cell carcinoma.

The V and J genes are TRBV5-1 and TRBJ2-6; D unclear. Trimming shortened V by 4 bases and J by 0 bases, and 8 bases separated the two germline ends. CDR3 length: 15 amino acids. CDR1 is SGHRS, CDR2 YFSETQ, per germline. CDR3 bases: TGCGCCAGCAGCGTAGACGTCTCTGGGGCCAACGTCCTGACTTTC. It specifies CASSVDVSGANVLTF.

The chain joins TRBV28 to TRBJ1-2, with 10 positions matching TRBD1. Germline V gene data show CDR1 as MDHEN and CDR2 as SYDVKM. The CDR3 is 15 amino acids. With 5 bases clipped from V and 7 bases from J, the junction kept 10 bases outside the gene matches. The CDR3 bases are TGTGCCAGCAGTCCCCGGGACAGGGGTCCCAGTGGCTACACCTTC. Translating it yields CASSPRDRGPSGYTF.

This clone was recorded a few times. This chain links TRBV30 with TRBJ1-4, with TRBD1 identical over 8 bases. The CDR3 is 15 amino acids. CDR1 and CDR2 from the germline V gene are GTSNPN and SVGIG (reference sequence). Trimming at V came to 2 bases and at J to 4 bases, leaving 6 bases not matched to a gene. The CDR3 is CAWSTYRGVNEKLFF. For the CDR3, the DNA is TGTGCCTGGAGTACCTACAGGGGGGTTAATGAAAAACTGTTTTTT.

The CDR3 region is CASVQYRRGDGELFF. In DNA, the CDR3 is TGTGCCAGCGTCCAATATAGGCGGGGGGATGGGGAGCTGTTTTTT. V and J are TRBV28 and TRBJ2-2, with 8 bases fitting TRBD2. Germline-derived CDR1 and CDR2 are MDHEN and SYDVKM. This CDR3 has 15 amino acids. V lost 8 bases to trimming and J lost 8 bases; unmatched junction nucleotides: 13.

V and J are TRBV6-1 and TRBJ2-3, with D uncertain. This CDR3 spans 12 amino acids. The V gene lost 2 bases and the J gene lost 2 bases, with 2 bases spanning the gap. Germline loops: CDR1 MNHNS, CDR2 SASEGT. In DNA, the CDR3 is TGTGCCAGCAGTGAACTCACAGATACGCAGTATTTT. Translating it yields CASSELTDTQYF.

The V and J genes are TRBV30 and TRBJ2-1; 9 positions match TRBD2. This CDR3 has 15 residues. From germline, CDR1 is GTSNPN and CDR2 SVGIG (reference sequence). V was pared by 4 bases and J by 5 bases, with 9 bases of the junction left unmatched. For the CDR3, the DNA is TGTGCCTGGATCAAAGGGCGGGGGGGAAACAATGAGCAGTTCTTC. As protein: CAWIKGRGGNNEQFF. Supplemented by reference TRBV30 and TRBJ2-1, the full variable domain reads SQTIHQWPATLVQPVGSPLSLECTVEGTSNPNLYWYRQAAGRGLQLLFYSVGIGQISSEVPQNLSASRPQDRQFILSSKKLLLSDSGFYLCAWIKGRGGNNEQFFGPGTRLTVL.

J is TRBJ1-1 and V is TRBV28; D ambiguous. From germline, CDR1 is MDHEN and CDR2 SYDVKM. V lost 8 bases, J lost 1 base, and 8 bases lay in between. The CDR3 is made up of 12 amino acids. CDR3 sequence (DNA): TGTGCCAGCGGGTCGCAGAACACTGAAGCTTTCTTT. It yields the protein CASGSQNTEAFF.

The rearrangement links TRBV7-3 to TRBJ1-1, with no clear D. Germline V gene data show CDR1 as SGHTA and CDR2 as FQGTGA. V dropped 5 bases and J dropped 1 base, with 8 bases sitting between them. The CDR3 is 13 residues long. The CDR3 DNA follows: TGTGCCAGCAGCCCCCAGACGAACACTGAAGCTTTCTTT. Translation gives CASSPQTNTEAFF.

The DNA for the CDR3 is TGTGCCACCCAGGGCGGCAAGAACACTGAAGCTTTCTTT. Encoded protein: CATQGGKNTEAFF. This chain links TRBV6-6 with TRBJ1-1; weak D call: TRBD1 (5 bases). Trimming took 10 bases from V and 1 from J, leaving 13 bases between them. Germline V gives CDR1 MNHNY, CDR2 SVGAGI (reference sequence). CDR3 length: 13 amino acids.

This clone has more than one count but fewer than ten. J is TRBJ2-5 and V is TRBV5-4; 10 bases agree with TRBD2. In germline, CDR1 is SGHNT, CDR2 YYREEE (reference sequence). Trimming removed 1 base from V and 7 bases from J; junction bases left unmatched: 7. The CDR3 loop spans 15 amino acids. The chain's CDR3 is CASSLRSGGAGTQYF. The CDR3 bases are TGTGCCAGCAGCTTGCGGAGCGGGGGGGCCGGGACCCAGTACTTC.

Only a few counts were recorded for this clone. This sample also contains other DNA sequences that code for the same CDR3. V is TRBV7-9 and J is TRBJ2-3; 14 positions agree with TRBD2. The ends lost 5 bases at V and 5 bases at J; junction bases unmatched: 6. The CDR3 has 16 amino acids. Germline-derived CDR1 and CDR2 are SEHNR and FQNEAQ (reference sequence). The CDR3 loop is CASSRGLAGVGDTQYF. The CDR3 DNA reads TGTGCCAGCAGCAGGGGACTAGCGGGAGTTGGAGATACGCAGTATTTT.

The rearrangement uses TRBV6-2 or TRBV6-3 and TRBJ2-3, with a possible D match to TRBD2 (5 bases). The CDR3 spans 14 residues. Trimming stripped 4 bases from V and 2 bases from J, with 10 bases between. Germline-derived CDR1 and CDR2 are MNHEY and SVGEGT. This CDR3 is CASSSLEITDTQYF. The CDR3 nucleotides read TGTGCCAGCAGTTCACTAGAGATCACAGATACGCAGTATTTT.

In its sample, this clone was seen a few times. The genes are TRBV4-1 and TRBJ2-5, with D possibly matching TRBD2 (6 bases). The CDR3 is made up of 17 amino acids. Germline lookup yields CDR1 MGHRA and CDR2 YSYEKL. V dropped 2 bases and J dropped 5 bases, with 21 bases sitting between them. CDR3 DNA sequence: TGCGCCAGCAGCCAATCGGGGGTGGGGATCCCGACGGAGACCCAGTACTTC. Translation: CASSQSGVGIPTETQYF.

V and J are TRBV5-4 and TRBJ2-7; the match to TRBD1 covers 7 bases. With V trimmed by 3 bases and J by 2 bases, 11 bases remained unmatched. Per germline, CDR1 SGHNT and CDR2 YYREEE (reference sequence). The length of the CDR3 is 16 residues. The CDR3 sequence: CASSWRQGSGTYEQYF. DNA for the CDR3: TGTGCCAGCAGCTGGAGACAGGGAAGTGGCACCTACGAGCAGTACTTC.

Only a few counts were recorded for this clone. The chain has TRBV12-5 and TRBJ1-1; 8 bases are a match to TRBD1. Looked up from germline, CDR1 is LGHNT and CDR2 is FRNRAP. The V and J ends lost 4 bases and 4 bases, in that order; junction bases with no gene match: 11. The CDR3 consists of 16 residues. CDR3 in amino acids: CASGSRPGGYGTEAFF. The CDR3 coding sequence is TGTGCTAGTGGTTCCCGACCAGGGGGCTACGGCACTGAAGCTTTCTTT.

V usage is TRBV5-4 and J usage is TRBJ1-2; TRBD1 matches at 8 bases. The ends lost 0 bases at V and 2 bases at J; junction bases unmatched: 6. Looked up from germline, CDR1 is SGHNT and CDR2 is YYREEE (reference sequence). This CDR3 has 16 amino acids. CDR3 nucleotides: TGTGCCAGCAGCTTGGAAGGGACAGGTAGAAACTATGGCTACACCTTC. It encodes CASSLEGTGRNYGYTF.

This clone was seen a few times. This sequence joins TRBV30 and TRBJ2-7, with D possibly TRBD1 on 6 matching bases. Deletions cut 2 bases from V and 3 bases from J, with 17 bases between. This CDR3 is 15 amino acids long. From germline, CDR1 is GTSNPN and CDR2 SVGIG (reference sequence). The CDR3 protein is CAWSFGQRGGYEQYF. The CDR3, as DNA: TGTGCCTGGAGTTTTGGACAGAGGGGCGGCTACGAGCAGTACTTC.

The chain recombines TRBV2 with TRBJ2-1, with D tentatively TRBD1 (5 bases). The CDR3 runs to 13 residues. Germline lookup yields CDR1 SNHLY and CDR2 FYNNEI. Trimming removed 8 bases from V and 5 bases from J, with 13 bases in between. The CDR3 nucleotides are TGTGCCAGCTCCGCCAGGGTTGACAATGAGCAGTTCTTC. It yields the protein CASSARVDNEQFF.

The chain has TRBV27 and TRBJ1-2; perhaps TRBD1 as D (6 bases). V lost 6 bases to trimming and J lost 0 bases, with 14 bases between them. Germline CDR1 reads MNHEY; CDR2 reads SMNVEV (reference sequence). This CDR3 is 15 amino acids long. CDR3 protein: CASSHRGSSNYGYTF. The CDR3 DNA sequence: TGTGCCAGCAGCCATAGGGGGTCCTCTAACTATGGCTACACCTTC.

J is TRBJ2-3 and V is TRBV9; D may be TRBD2 (6 bases). V shed 3 bases and J shed 1 base, with 15 bases lying between them. Germline CDR1 and CDR2: SGDLS and YYNGEE. This CDR3 comprises 16 residues. CDR3 DNA sequence: TGTGCCAGCAGCGACCCCCCGTGGGGGGGCACAGATACGCAGTATTTT. Protein: CASSDPPWGGTDTQYF.

The chain uses TRBV28 and TRBJ1-5; 8 nucleotides agree with TRBD1. With 6 bases clipped from V and 1 base from J, the junction kept 17 bases outside the gene matches. Germline CDR1 MDHEN, CDR2 SYDVKM. The CDR3 has 19 residues. CDR3 bases: TGTGCCAGCAGGCGCTCGTTAAACAGGGGGTTGGGGAGCAATCAGCCCCAGCATTTT. This gives the protein CASRRSLNRGLGSNQPQHF. Supplemented by reference TRBV28 and TRBJ1-5, the full variable domain reads DVKVTQSSRYLVKRTGEKVFLECVQDMDHENMFWYRQDPGLGLRLIYFSYDVKMKEKGDIPEGYSVSREKKERFSLILESASTNQTSMYLCASRRSLNRGLGSNQPQHFGDGTRLSIL.

This sequence joins TRBV14 and TRBJ2-7; no definite D call. Trimming left V 7 bases short and J 3 bases short, with 13 bases between. Germline V lookup: CDR1 SGHDN, CDR2 FVKESK. This CDR3 is 13 amino acids long. CDR3 loop: CASTRGPSYEQYF. CDR3 DNA: TGTGCCAGCACCCGAGGACCGAGCTACGAGCAGTACTTC.